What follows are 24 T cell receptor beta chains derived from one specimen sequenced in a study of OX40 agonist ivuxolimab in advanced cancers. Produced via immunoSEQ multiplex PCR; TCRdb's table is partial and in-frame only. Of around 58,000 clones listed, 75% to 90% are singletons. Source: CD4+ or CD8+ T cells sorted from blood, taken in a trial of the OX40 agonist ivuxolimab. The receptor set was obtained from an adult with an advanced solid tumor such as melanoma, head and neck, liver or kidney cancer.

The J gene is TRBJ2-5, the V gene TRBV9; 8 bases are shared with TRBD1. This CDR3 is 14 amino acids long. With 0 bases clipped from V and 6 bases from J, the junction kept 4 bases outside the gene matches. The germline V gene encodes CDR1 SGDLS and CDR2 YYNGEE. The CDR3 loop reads CASSVGTGPQTQYF. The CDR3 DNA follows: TGTGCCAGCAGCGTAGGGACAGGGCCGCAGACCCAGTACTTC.

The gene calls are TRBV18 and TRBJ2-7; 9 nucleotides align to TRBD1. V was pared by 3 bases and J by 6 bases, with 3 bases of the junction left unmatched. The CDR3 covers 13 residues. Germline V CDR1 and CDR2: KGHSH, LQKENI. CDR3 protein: CASSPGQGGEQYF. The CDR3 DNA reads TGTGCCAGCTCACCGGGACAGGGAGGCGAGCAGTACTTC.

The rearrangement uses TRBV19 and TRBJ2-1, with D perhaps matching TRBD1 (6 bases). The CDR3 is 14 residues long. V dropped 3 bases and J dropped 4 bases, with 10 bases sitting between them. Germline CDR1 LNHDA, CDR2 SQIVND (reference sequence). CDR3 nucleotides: TGTGCCAGTAGTATGAGGACAGTTTACAATGAGCAGTTCTTC. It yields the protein CASSMRTVYNEQFF.

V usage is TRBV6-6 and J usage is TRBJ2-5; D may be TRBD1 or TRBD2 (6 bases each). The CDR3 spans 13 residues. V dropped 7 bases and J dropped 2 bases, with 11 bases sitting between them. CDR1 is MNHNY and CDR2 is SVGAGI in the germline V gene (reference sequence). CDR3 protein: CASIQGGQETQYF. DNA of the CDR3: TGTGCCAGCATTCAAGGGGGGCAAGAGACCCAGTACTTC.

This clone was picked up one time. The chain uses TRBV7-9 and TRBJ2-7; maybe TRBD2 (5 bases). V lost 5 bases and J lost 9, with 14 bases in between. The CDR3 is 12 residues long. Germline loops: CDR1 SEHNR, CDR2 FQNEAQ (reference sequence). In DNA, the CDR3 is TGTGCCAGCAGCCTTGCCCGGGATGTGCAGTACTTC. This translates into CASSLARDVQYF.

The CDR3 here is CASRIEDRGSYEQYF. CDR3 in DNA: TGCGCCAGCAGGATTGAGGACAGGGGGTCCTACGAGCAGTACTTC. The chain couples TRBV5-1 to TRBJ2-7, with TRBD1 identical over 10 bases. CDR1 is SGHRS and CDR2 is YFSETQ in the germline V gene. Trimming cost V 5 bases and J 1 base; bases outside gene matches: 6. The CDR3 is 15 residues long.

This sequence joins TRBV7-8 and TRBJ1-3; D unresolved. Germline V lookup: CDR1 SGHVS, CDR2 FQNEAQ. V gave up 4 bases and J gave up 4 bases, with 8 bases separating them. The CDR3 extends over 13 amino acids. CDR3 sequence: CASSYPTGNTIYF. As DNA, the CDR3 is TGTGCCAGCAGCTATCCAACCGGAAACACCATATATTTT.

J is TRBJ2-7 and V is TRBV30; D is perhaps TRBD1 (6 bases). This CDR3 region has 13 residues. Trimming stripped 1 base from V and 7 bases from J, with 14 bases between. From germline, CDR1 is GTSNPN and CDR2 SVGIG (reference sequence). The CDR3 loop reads CAWSAGTPLEQYF. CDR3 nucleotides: TGTGCCTGGAGTGCGGGGACACCTCTGGAGCAGTACTTC.

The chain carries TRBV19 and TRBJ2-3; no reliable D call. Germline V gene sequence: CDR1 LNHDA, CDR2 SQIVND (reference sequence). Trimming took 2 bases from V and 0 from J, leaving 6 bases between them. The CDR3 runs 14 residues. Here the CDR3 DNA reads TGTGCCAGTAGTATATCCGGGAGCACAGATACGCAGTATTTT. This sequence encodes CASSISGSTDTQYF.

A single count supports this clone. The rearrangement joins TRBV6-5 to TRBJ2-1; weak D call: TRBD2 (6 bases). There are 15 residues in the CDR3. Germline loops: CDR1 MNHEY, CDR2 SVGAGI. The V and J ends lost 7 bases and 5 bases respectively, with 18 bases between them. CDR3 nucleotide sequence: TGTGCCAGCACCTCCCTCGGGGGTGTACACAATGAGCAGTTCTTC. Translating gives CASTSLGGVHNEQFF.

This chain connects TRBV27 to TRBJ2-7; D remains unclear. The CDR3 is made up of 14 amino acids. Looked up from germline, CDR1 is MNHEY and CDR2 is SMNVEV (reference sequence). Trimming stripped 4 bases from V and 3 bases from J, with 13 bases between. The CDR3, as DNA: TGTGCCAGCAGTTGGCAAGGAGAGAACTACGAGCAGTACTTC. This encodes CASSWQGENYEQYF.

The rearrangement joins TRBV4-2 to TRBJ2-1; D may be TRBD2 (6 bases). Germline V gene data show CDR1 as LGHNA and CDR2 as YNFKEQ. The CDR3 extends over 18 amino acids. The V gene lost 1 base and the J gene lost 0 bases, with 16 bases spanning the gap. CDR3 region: CASSQVSGGYTSYNEQFF. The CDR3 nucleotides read TGTGCCAGCAGCCAAGTTTCCGGGGGTTATACCTCCTACAATGAGCAGTTCTTC.

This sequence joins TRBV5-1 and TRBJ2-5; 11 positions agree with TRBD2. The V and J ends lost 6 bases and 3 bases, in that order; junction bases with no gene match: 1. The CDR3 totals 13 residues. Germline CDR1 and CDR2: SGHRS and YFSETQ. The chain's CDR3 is CASNSGGEETQYF. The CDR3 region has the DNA TGCGCCAGCAATAGCGGGGGGGAAGAGACCCAGTACTTC.

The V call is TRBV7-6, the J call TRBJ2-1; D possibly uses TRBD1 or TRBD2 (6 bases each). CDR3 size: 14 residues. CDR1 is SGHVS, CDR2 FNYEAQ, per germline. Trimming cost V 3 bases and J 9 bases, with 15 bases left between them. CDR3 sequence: CASSFGRGGGEQFF. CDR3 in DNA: TGTGCCAGCAGCTTCGGCAGGGGAGGCGGTGAGCAGTTCTTC. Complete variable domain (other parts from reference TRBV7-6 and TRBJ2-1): GAGVSQSPRYKVTKRGQDVALRCDPISGHVSLYWYRQALGQGPEFLTYFNYEAQQDKSGLPNDRFSAERPEGSISTLTIQRTEQRDSAMYRCASSFGRGGGEQFFGPGTRLTVL.

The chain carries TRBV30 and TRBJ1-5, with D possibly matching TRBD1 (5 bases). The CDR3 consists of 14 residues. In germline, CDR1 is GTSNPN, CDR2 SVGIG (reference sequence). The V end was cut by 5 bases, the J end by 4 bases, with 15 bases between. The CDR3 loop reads CAWSGTDINQPQHF. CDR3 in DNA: TGTGCCTGGTCCGGGACGGACATTAATCAGCCCCAGCATTTT.

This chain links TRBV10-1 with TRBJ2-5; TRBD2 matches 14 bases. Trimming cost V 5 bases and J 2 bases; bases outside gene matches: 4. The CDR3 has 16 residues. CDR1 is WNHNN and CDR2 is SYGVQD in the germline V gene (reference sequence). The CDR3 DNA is TGCGCCAGCAGTACCGGGACTAGCGGGGGACAAGAGACCCAGTACTTC. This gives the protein CASSTGTSGGQETQYF.

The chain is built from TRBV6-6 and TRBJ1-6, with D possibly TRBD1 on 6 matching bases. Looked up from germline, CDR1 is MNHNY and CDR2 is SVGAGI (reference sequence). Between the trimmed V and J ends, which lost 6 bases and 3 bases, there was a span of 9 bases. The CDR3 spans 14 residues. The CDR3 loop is CASSYRDYNSPLHF. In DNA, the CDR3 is TGTGCCAGCAGCTACAGGGACTATAATTCACCCCTCCACTTT.

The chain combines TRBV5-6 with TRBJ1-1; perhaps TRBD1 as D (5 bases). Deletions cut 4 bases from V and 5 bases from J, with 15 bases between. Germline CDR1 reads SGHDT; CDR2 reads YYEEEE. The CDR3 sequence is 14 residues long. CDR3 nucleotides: TGTGCCAGCAGCCGGCCGGGGAAGGGGACTGAAGCTTTCTTT. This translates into CASSRPGKGTEAFF.

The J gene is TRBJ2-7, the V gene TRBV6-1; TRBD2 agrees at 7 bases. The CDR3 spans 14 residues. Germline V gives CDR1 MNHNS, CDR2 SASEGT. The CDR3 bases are TGTGCAACCATCCTAGATGCGGGAGTGGGAGAGCAGTACTTC. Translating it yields CATILDAGVGEQYF.

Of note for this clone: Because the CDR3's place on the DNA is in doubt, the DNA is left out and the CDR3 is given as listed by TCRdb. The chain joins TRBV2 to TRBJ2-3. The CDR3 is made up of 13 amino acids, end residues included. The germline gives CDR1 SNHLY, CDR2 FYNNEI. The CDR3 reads CASSDFGPDTQYF.

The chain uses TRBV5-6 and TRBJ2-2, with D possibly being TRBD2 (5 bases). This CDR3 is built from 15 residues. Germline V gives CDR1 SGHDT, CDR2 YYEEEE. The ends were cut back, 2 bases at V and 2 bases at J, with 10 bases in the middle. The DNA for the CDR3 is TGTGCCAGCAGCTTCGGAGCGGCTAACACCGGGGAGCTGTTTTTT. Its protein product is CASSFGAANTGELFF.

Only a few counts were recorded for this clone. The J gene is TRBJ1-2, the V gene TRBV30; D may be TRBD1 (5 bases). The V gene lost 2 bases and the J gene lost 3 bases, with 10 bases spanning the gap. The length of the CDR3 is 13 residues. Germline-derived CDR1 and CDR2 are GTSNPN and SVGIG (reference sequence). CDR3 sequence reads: CAWSLDTDYGYTF. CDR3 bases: TGTGCCTGGAGTTTGGACACGGACTATGGCTACACCTTC.

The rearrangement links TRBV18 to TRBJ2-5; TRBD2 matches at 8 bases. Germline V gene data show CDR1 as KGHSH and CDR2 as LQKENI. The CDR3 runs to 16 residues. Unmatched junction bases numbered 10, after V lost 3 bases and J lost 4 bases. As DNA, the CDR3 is TGTGCCAGCTCACCTCCGGGACTAGTAAGCGGAGAGACCCAGTACTTC. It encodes CASSPPGLVSGETQYF.

For the CDR3, the DNA is TGTGCCAGCAGTTACTCGTCTAGATTCCTCAATGAGCAGTTCTTC. Amino acids: CASSYSSRFLNEQFF. The genes are TRBV6-5 and TRBJ2-1, with no clear D. V lost 0 bases and J 6 bases, leaving 12 bases between the germline ends. Per the germline V gene, CDR1 is MNHEY and CDR2 is SVGAGI. This CDR3 comprises 15 residues.